The 28 T cell receptor beta chains presented below share a single source sample, sequenced in a study of response to subunit inactivated influenza vaccine listed by TCRdb under 2018. Libraries were constructed by RT-PCR. These reads were obtained on an Illumina HiSeq 2500. Using fastp trimming at Q25 and MiXCR clonotype assembly, TCRdb reanalyzed the public sequencing data and kept in-frame beta chains. Identical CDR3 protein sequences are pooled into one entry, listed with their most common genes and DNA. The sample table records 400,000 to 550,000 distinct CDR3 sequences; 25% of these occur just once. The ten largest clones take up under 2.5% of the sample. The input for sequencing was CD4+ T cells sorted from PBMCs, taken more than 4 days after vaccination. These receptors were collected from a man aged 45 to 65 who received an inactivated influenza vaccine. Donor details come from another sample of the same person, matched by shared clones.

This clonotype was seen a handful of times. The chain couples TRBV7-6 to TRBJ2-3; no reliable D call. The V end lost 5 bases, the J end lost 0 bases, and 15 bases lay between the germline ends. Germline V lookup: CDR1 SGHVS, CDR2 FNYEAQ. This CDR3 has 16 residues. The CDR3 region is CASSHKVSLSTDTQYF. The CDR3 coding sequence is TGTGCCAGCAGCCACAAGGTTTCTCTTAGCACAGATACGCAGTATTTT.

The chain recombines TRBV20-1 with TRBJ2-1; TRBD1 might be the D (7 bases). The germline V gene has CDR1 DFQATT and CDR2 SNEGSKA (reference sequence). The V end lost 1 base, the J end lost 9 bases, and 25 bases lay between the germline ends. This CDR3 spans 17 amino acids. The CDR3 protein is CSARVNAGQPVTSEQFF. CDR3 bases: TGCAGTGCTAGAGTTAATGCGGGACAGCCCGTCACCAGTGAGCAGTTCTTC.

This clonotype was seen at least ten times. This chain joins TRBV7-9 and TRBJ2-3, with 8 bases lining up with TRBD2. The CDR3 contains 16 residues. J was trimmed by 2 bases and V by 3 bases; bases with no gene match: 7. CDR1 is SEHNR and CDR2 is FQNEAQ in the germline V gene (reference sequence). The CDR3 DNA follows: TGTGCCAGCAGCTTGGAGCGGGGGATATCCACAGATACGCAGTATTTT. It yields the protein CASSLERGISTDTQYF.

This clonotype was recorded a few times. The chain has TRBV12-3 or TRBV12-4 and TRBJ2-7; D perhaps matches TRBD2 (6 bases). V shed 4 bases and J shed 6 bases, with 19 bases lying between them. The CDR3 is made up of 15 amino acids. The CDR3 here is CASSSGTPSYLEQYF. CDR3 nucleotide sequence: TGTGCCAGCAGTTCCGGGACTCCCTCGTATCTCGAGCAGTACTTC.

V usage is TRBV20-1 and J usage is TRBJ2-1; D gene unclear. The CDR3 has 14 residues. CDR1 is DFQATT, CDR2 SNEGSKA, per germline (reference sequence). Trimming removed 6 bases from V and 3 bases from J, with 15 bases in between. CDR3 coding DNA: TGCAGTGCCCCTACTACCTTTAACTACAATGAGCAGTTCTTC. Amino acid sequence: CSAPTTFNYNEQFF.

This chain joins TRBV12-3 or TRBV12-4 and TRBJ2-2; the match to TRBD2 covers 9 bases. The length of the CDR3 is 15 residues. The junction had 9 bases not matched to a gene; V was cut back by 5 bases and J by 8 bases. CDR3 nucleotide sequence: TGTGCCAGCAGTCGTAGACTAGCGGTGGTGGGGGAGCTGTTTTTT. Protein: CASSRRLAVVGELFF.

V is TRBV29-1 and J is TRBJ1-1; D uncertain. Germline V gene sequence: CDR1 SQVTM, CDR2 ANQGSEA. This CDR3 region has 14 residues. Trimming left V 6 bases short and J 1 base short, with 15 bases between. CDR3: CSVVQERGNTEAFF. CDR3 bases: TGCAGCGTGGTCCAGGAGCGAGGGAACACTGAAGCTTTCTTT.

J is TRBJ2-2 and V is TRBV6-5; 7 positions match TRBD1. Trimming cost V 4 bases and J 6 bases; bases outside gene matches: 5. In germline, CDR1 is MNHEY, CDR2 SVGAGI. The CDR3 covers 14 residues. The CDR3 DNA reads TGTGCCAGCAGTTTCAAGGGGGCAGCCGGGGAGCTGTTTTTT. Translated, it gives CASSFKGAAGELFF.

This clonotype was picked up a small number of times. The gene calls are TRBV5-1 and TRBJ1-2, with TRBD1 as a possible D gene (5 bases). Germline V gene sequence: CDR1 SGHRS, CDR2 YFSETQ. V lost 0 bases and J lost 8, with 11 bases in between. The CDR3 totals 13 residues. The CDR3 DNA reads as TGCGCCAGCAGCTTGGCGGCAGGGTGGGGCTACACCTTC. Translated: CASSLAAGWGYTF.

This clonotype has only a few counts. The chain joins TRBV5-1 to TRBJ2-1; the match to TRBD2 covers 8 bases. The germline V gene encodes CDR1 SGHRS and CDR2 YFSETQ. J was trimmed by 6 bases and V by 0 bases; bases with no gene match: 5. CDR3 length: 15 amino acids. CDR3 amino acids: CASSLANGGGNEQFF. CDR3 in DNA: TGCGCCAGCAGCTTGGCCAACGGGGGGGGCAATGAGCAGTTCTTC.

The rearrangement links TRBV7-9 to TRBJ2-1, with 9 bases that match TRBD1. Germline V gene data show CDR1 as SEHNR and CDR2 as FQNEAQ (reference sequence). This CDR3 contains 15 residues. V was clipped by 5 bases and J by 5 bases; unmatched bases: 7. The CDR3 spells CASSPGQGLDNEQFF. CDR3 in DNA: TGTGCCAGCAGCCCAGGACAGGGGTTGGACAATGAGCAGTTCTTC. The full variable domain, completed using reference TRBV7-9 and TRBJ2-1, is DTGVSQNPRHKITKRGQNVTFRCDPISEHNRLYWYRQTLGQGPEFLTYFQNEAQLEKSRLLSDRFSAERPKGSFSTLEIQRTEQGDSAMYLCASSPGQGLDNEQFFGPGTRLTVL.

There are a few counts of this clonotype. The rearrangement links TRBV7-3 to TRBJ2-1; 7 bases line up with TRBD2. With 5 bases clipped from V and 5 bases from J, the junction kept 9 bases outside the gene matches. The CDR3 covers 15 residues. Germline CDR1 reads SGHTA; CDR2 reads FQGTGA. CDR3 nucleotide sequence: TGTGCCAGCAGCCTTACCGGGACTACCCACAATGAGCAGTTCTTC. It is translated as CASSLTGTTHNEQFF.

J is TRBJ2-1 and V is TRBV20-1; 11 nucleotides match TRBD2. This CDR3 contains 15 residues. CDR1 is DFQATT, CDR2 SNEGSKA, per germline (reference sequence). V dropped 5 bases and J dropped 8; count of bases not matched to a gene: 11. Written as DNA, the CDR3 is TGCAGTGCTGGGGGTAGCGGGGGGGCCAATGATGAGCAGTTCTTC. Amino acid sequence: CSAGGSGGANDEQFF.

V gene TRBV7-2 combines with J gene TRBJ2-1; tentatively, D is TRBD2 (5 bases). This CDR3 comprises 14 residues. V shed 6 bases and J shed 7 bases, with 16 bases lying between them. The germline gives CDR1 SGHTA, CDR2 FQGNSA. The CDR3 coding sequence is TGTGCCAGCAGTCCAGTCCGGGGAGAAAATGAGCAGTTCTTC. Encoded protein: CASSPVRGENEQFF. Combining the CDR3 with reference TRBV7-2 and TRBJ2-1 gives the whole variable domain GAGVSQSPSNKVTEKGKDVELRCDPISGHTALYWYRQSLGQGLEFLIYFQGNSAPDKSGLPSDRFSAERTGGSVSTLTIQRTQQEDSAVYLCASSPVRGENEQFFGPGTRLTVL.

The sample holds a few counts of this clonotype. This sequence joins TRBV20-1 and TRBJ2-7; D not resolved. The CDR3 has 10 amino acids. The V end lost 3 bases, the J end lost 6 bases, and 6 bases lay between the germline ends. Germline assignment: CDR1 DFQATT and CDR2 SNEGSKA (reference sequence). The CDR3 DNA sequence: TGCAGTGCTAGCAACCCCGAGCAGTACTTC. Translating gives CSASNPEQYF.

V and J are TRBV24-1 and TRBJ2-1; no reliable D call. The V gene lost 0 bases and the J gene lost 2 bases, with 10 bases spanning the gap. Germline lookup yields CDR1 KGHDR and CDR2 SFDVKD. CDR3 length equals 16 residues. The CDR3 protein is CATSDLRADAYNEQFF. CDR3 DNA sequence: TGTGCCACCAGTGATTTGCGTGCAGATGCCTACAATGAGCAGTTCTTC.

The V and J genes are TRBV7-2 and TRBJ1-1, with D uncertain. In germline, CDR1 is SGHTA, CDR2 FQGNSA. CDR3 length: 14 amino acids. V gave up 3 bases and J gave up 3 bases, with 11 bases separating them. CDR3 DNA: TGTGCCAGCAGCTTGTCGGGTCGGGACACTGAAGCTTTCTTT. Protein: CASSLSGRDTEAFF.

This clonotype was seen only a few times. The chain links TRBV5-1 to TRBJ1-6, with TRBD1 matching over 11 bases. CDR1 is SGHRS, CDR2 YFSETQ, per germline. The CDR3 sequence is 15 residues long. J lost 9 bases, V lost 4 bases, and 6 bases had no gene match. CDR3 region: CASSAGQGATSPLHF. The CDR3 DNA reads TGCGCCAGCAGCGCAGGACAGGGGGCCACTTCACCCCTCCACTTT.

The chain employs TRBV24-1 and TRBJ1-1; a possible D gene is TRBD1 (5 bases). Germline assignment: CDR1 KGHDR and CDR2 SFDVKD. This CDR3 region has 13 residues. V gave up 2 bases and J gave up 9 bases, with 12 bases separating them. CDR3 sequence: CATSDSSGVKAFF. For the CDR3, the DNA is TGTGCCACCAGTGATTCGTCGGGGGTTAAAGCTTTCTTT.

This clonotype showed up just a few times. V gene TRBV5-1 combines with J gene TRBJ2-1; maybe TRBD1 (6 bases). The germline gives CDR1 SGHRS, CDR2 YFSETQ. Trimming pared 7 bases from V and 0 bases from J, leaving 14 bases between. CDR3 length: 15 residues. The CDR3 bases are TGCGCCAGCTCATACAGGGTTGACTCCTACAATGAGCAGTTCTTC. Translated: CASSYRVDSYNEQFF.

The chain is built from TRBV5-1 and TRBJ2-5; 7 nucleotides match TRBD1. The CDR3 loop spans 15 amino acids. The germline V gene encodes CDR1 SGHRS and CDR2 YFSETQ. V shed 0 bases, J shed 4 bases, and the junction held 6 bases outside the gene matches. CDR3 sequence reads: CASSLAPNRGETQYF. In DNA form, the CDR3 reads TGCGCCAGCAGCTTGGCCCCCAACAGGGGAGAGACCCAGTACTTC.

J is TRBJ2-5 and V is TRBV11-3; D perhaps matches TRBD1 (5 bases). CDR3 length: 14 residues. Trimming cost V 5 bases and J 5 bases, with 15 bases left between them. From germline, CDR1 is SGHNT and CDR2 YENEEA. As DNA, the CDR3 is TGTGCCAGCAGCACTCACGACAGTTCGGAGACCCAGTACTTC. This codes for CASSTHDSSETQYF.

This chain links TRBV12-3 or TRBV12-4 with TRBJ1-2; D possibly corresponds to TRBD1 (6 bases). V gave up 7 bases and J gave up 4 bases, with 16 bases separating them. There are 14 residues in the CDR3. The CDR3: CASKHPGGSYGYTF. The CDR3 DNA is TGTGCCAGCAAACATCCGGGGGGCTCCTATGGCTACACCTTC.

This chain links TRBV5-6 with TRBJ2-4, with D possibly being TRBD2 (6 bases). CDR3 size: 14 residues. From germline, CDR1 is SGHDT and CDR2 YYEEEE. Trimming stripped 0 bases from V and 8 bases from J, with 12 bases between. CDR3 in DNA: TGTGCCAGCAGCTTGGCCGCGACTAGAGACATTCAGTACTTC. This codes for CASSLAATRDIQYF.

This clonotype was observed a handful of times. The V call is TRBV7-2, the J call TRBJ2-1, with 10 bases fitting TRBD2. CDR3 size: 17 residues. The V gene end was trimmed by 1 base and the J gene end by 5 bases; junction bases not matched to a gene: 8. Germline V gene lookup returns CDR1 SGHTA and CDR2 FQGNSA. CDR3 nucleotide sequence: TGTGCCAGCAGCTTAGTTGGTAGCGGGGGGATTAACAATGAGCAGTTCTTC. Amino acids: CASSLVGSGGINNEQFF.

The V call is TRBV18, the J call TRBJ2-6; D is unclear. The CDR3 extends over 15 amino acids. V lost 2 bases, J lost 0 bases, and 5 bases lay in between. In germline, CDR1 is KGHSH, CDR2 LQKENI. CDR3: CASSPWDSGANVLTF. CDR3 coding DNA: TGTGCCAGCTCACCATGGGACTCTGGGGCCAACGTCCTGACTTTC.

The gene calls are TRBV5-5 and TRBJ2-1, with TRBD2 as a possible D gene (5 bases). CDR1 and CDR2 (germline): SGHKS, YYEKEE (reference sequence). The V and J ends lost 1 base and 6 bases respectively, with 14 bases between them. This CDR3 contains 15 residues. CDR3 loop: CASSLRLARINEQFF. DNA for the CDR3: TGTGCCAGCAGCTTGCGGCTAGCTAGAATCAATGAGCAGTTCTTC.

This clonotype was observed a handful of times. The V call is TRBV7-2, the J call TRBJ2-7; D may be TRBD1 or TRBD2 (5 bases each). Trimming took off 2 bases at V and 7 bases at J, with 15 bases between the two ends. CDR1 is SGHTA and CDR2 is FQGNSA in the germline V gene. CDR3 length equals 14 residues. CDR3 nucleotide sequence: TGTGCCAGCAGCTTACAGGGCGGGTGGCGGGAGCAGTACTTC. This codes for CASSLQGGWREQYF.